This passage covers 2 T cell receptor beta chains from one sample sequenced in a study of blood T cell repertoires in COVID-19. The protocol was immunoSEQ multiplex PCR, while the TCRdb copy is restricted to in-frame clones and leaves out a portion. The table includes more than 100,000 clones, roughly 80% detected once. Sequenced material: peripheral blood. These receptors originate from a woman in her forties or fifties with acute or convalescent COVID-19.

The V and J genes are TRBV27 and TRBJ1-1; perhaps TRBD1 as D (5 bases). The CDR3 runs to 13 residues. Per the germline V gene, CDR1 is MNHEY and CDR2 is SMNVEV (reference sequence). Trimming left V 6 bases short and J 8 bases short, with 16 bases between. CDR3 in amino acids: CASSTSGKAEAFF. DNA for the CDR3: TGTGCCAGCAGCACTTCAGGGAAGGCGGAAGCTTTCTTT.

V usage is TRBV30 and J usage is TRBJ1-4; D may be TRBD1 (5 bases). Trimming removed 3 bases from V and 8 bases from J, with 16 bases in between. CDR1 and CDR2 from the germline V gene are GTSNPN and SVGIG (reference sequence). CDR3 size: 14 residues. The CDR3 nucleotides are TGTGCCTGGAGCTCAGGGAGAGCGGGGGAAAAACTGTTTTTT. It specifies CAWSSGRAGEKLFF.